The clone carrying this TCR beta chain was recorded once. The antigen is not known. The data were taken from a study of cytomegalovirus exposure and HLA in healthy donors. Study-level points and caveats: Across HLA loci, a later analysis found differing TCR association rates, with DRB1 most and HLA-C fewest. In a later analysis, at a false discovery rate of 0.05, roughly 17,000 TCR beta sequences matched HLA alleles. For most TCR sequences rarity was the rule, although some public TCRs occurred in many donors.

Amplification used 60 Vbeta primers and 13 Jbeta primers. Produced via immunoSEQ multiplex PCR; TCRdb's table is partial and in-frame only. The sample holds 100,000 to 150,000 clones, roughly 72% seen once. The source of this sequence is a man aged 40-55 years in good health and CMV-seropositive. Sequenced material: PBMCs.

The CDR3 here is CAWTLTSYNEQFF. The DNA for the CDR3 is TGTGCCTGGACCCTGACTAGCTACAATGAGCAGTTCTTC. This sequence joins TRBV30 and TRBJ2-1; possible D gene TRBD2, 6 bases. This CDR3 has 13 amino acids. Germline values: CDR1 GTSNPN, CDR2 SVGIG (reference sequence). Trimming stripped 4 bases from V and 3 bases from J, with 10 bases between.